The clone carrying this TCR beta chain was picked up many times. It was RNA transcripts that yielded the amplified TCR beta CDR3 regions. HTBI primers drove first-round RT-PCR of the TCR CDR3. TCRdb recomputed calls from the multiplex PCR reads with MiXCR, one row per CDR3 protein. The sample shows hundreds of thousands of distinct CDR3 sequences, more than 13% of them seen only once. This record comes from a study of T cells in Graves' hyperthyroidism and ophthalmopathy. The germline V gene encodes CDR1 SGHRS and CDR2 YFSETQ. Trimming left V 0 bases short and J 3 bases short, with 12 bases between. This CDR3 spans 15 amino acids.

The sample consisted of blood. The receptor was derived from a woman in her twenties or thirties with Graves' hyperthyroidism. V gene TRBV5-1 combines with J gene TRBJ1-1, with D unresolved. This CDR3 is CASSLVYSPDTEAFF. In nucleotides, the CDR3 is TGCGCCAGCAGCTTGGTTTACAGTCCGGACACTGAAGCTTTCTTT.